The next 16 T cell receptor beta chains were all read from a single sample in a study of blood T cell repertoires in COVID-19. TCRdb keeps only in-frame clones here, not all; method: immunoSEQ multiplex PCR. The sample includes under 200,000 clones, around 90% of them seen just once. Sequences were obtained from peripheral blood. The receptors derive from a man aged 50 to 60 with acute or convalescent COVID-19.

The genes are TRBV3-1 (or the pseudogene TRBV3-2) and TRBJ1-5, with D possibly being TRBD1 (5 bases). Germline CDR1 and CDR2: LGHDT and YNNKEL (reference sequence). This CDR3 has 15 residues. V was trimmed by 4 bases and J by 1 base, leaving 11 bases between them. The CDR3 reads CASSPGGLSNQPQHF. In DNA form, the CDR3 reads TGTGCCAGCAGCCCGGGGGGGTTGAGCAATCAGCCCCAGCATTTT.

The rearrangement links TRBV6-1 to TRBJ2-1; maybe TRBD2 (6 bases). Per germline, CDR1 MNHNS and CDR2 SASEGT. V was shortened by 2 bases and J by 7 bases, with 15 bases between the two germline ends. The CDR3 spans 15 residues. The CDR3 bases are TGTGCCAGCAGTGAATTTAGCGGCCTGGGGAATGAGCAGTTCTTC. Protein: CASSEFSGLGNEQFF.

This chain joins TRBV2 and TRBJ1-2, with 9 bases matching TRBD1. Per the germline V gene, CDR1 is SNHLY and CDR2 is FYNNEI. Trimming cost V 5 bases and J 8 bases; bases outside gene matches: 12. This CDR3 has 15 amino acids. CDR3 sequence: CASSKGLGQGYGYTF. The CDR3 coding sequence is TGTGCCAGCAGTAAGGGTTTGGGACAGGGATACGGCTACACCTTC.

The rearrangement uses TRBV19 and TRBJ2-2; D might be TRBD1 (6 bases). V was shortened by 3 bases and J by 0 bases, with 8 bases between the two germline ends. The CDR3 sequence is 15 residues long. The V gene's germline CDR1 is LNHDA and CDR2 SQIVND (reference sequence). CDR3 bases: TGTGCCAGTAGTATGGGGGCAACGAACACCGGGGAGCTGTTTTTT. Translation gives CASSMGATNTGELFF.

This chain joins TRBV6-1 and TRBJ2-1; 7 nucleotides line up with TRBD2. Germline lookup yields CDR1 MNHNS and CDR2 SASEGT. Trimming at V came to 8 bases and at J to 1 base, leaving 5 bases not matched to a gene. This CDR3 spans 14 amino acids. CDR3 nucleotide sequence: TGTGCCAGCGGCACTAGCGCTTCCTACAATGAGCAGTTCTTC. It encodes CASGTSASYNEQFF.

The chain couples TRBV11-2 to TRBJ1-1, with a possible D match to TRBD1 (5 bases). The ends were cut back, 3 bases at V and 4 bases at J, with 12 bases in the middle. The CDR3 runs 14 residues. From germline, CDR1 is SGHAT and CDR2 FQNNGV. The CDR3 nucleotides read TGTGCCAGCAGCTTCGCCAGGGATACCACTGAAGCTTTCTTT. Translated, it gives CASSFARDTTEAFF. The full variable domain, completed using reference TRBV11-2 and TRBJ1-1, is EAGVAQSPRYKIIEKRQSVAFWCNPISGHATLYWYQQILGQGPKLLIQFQNNGVVDDSQLPKDRFSAERLKGVDSTLKIQPAKLEDSAVYLCASSFARDTTEAFFGQGTRLTVV.

The gene calls are TRBV10-3 and TRBJ1-4; D is undetermined. Per the germline V gene, CDR1 is ENHRY and CDR2 is SYGVKD. V was trimmed by 2 bases and J by 3 bases, leaving 4 bases between them. The CDR3 has 13 amino acids. Here the CDR3 reads CAISETANEKLFF. CDR3 nucleotide sequence: TGTGCCATCAGTGAGACAGCTAATGAAAAACTGTTTTTT.

This CDR3 reads CASSTQGNYGYTF. For the CDR3, the DNA is TGTGCCAGCTCGACTCAGGGAAACTATGGCTACACCTTC. This chain connects TRBV5-5 to TRBJ1-2; a weak D match, TRBD1 (5 bases). Germline loops: CDR1 SGHKS, CDR2 YYEKEE (reference sequence). This CDR3 is built from 13 residues. Trimming cost V 7 bases and J 2 bases, with 12 bases left between them.

CDR3: CAITPSGSSYEQYF. Here the CDR3 DNA reads TGTGCCATCACCCCTAGCGGTTCCTCCTACGAGCAGTACTTC. This chain uses TRBV10-3 with TRBJ2-7, with TRBD2 matching over 7 bases. The CDR3 extends over 14 amino acids. CDR1 and CDR2 (germline): ENHRY, SYGVKD. V lost 7 bases to trimming and J lost 0 bases; unmatched junction nucleotides: 6.

The rearrangement links TRBV3-1 (or the pseudogene TRBV3-2) to TRBJ1-2; TRBD1 matches 12 bases. Germline V gives CDR1 LGHDT, CDR2 YNNKEL (reference sequence). The CDR3 covers 15 residues. Trimming removed 4 bases from V and 7 bases from J; junction bases left unmatched: 7. The CDR3 loop is CASSPGTGGAGGYTF. The CDR3 DNA reads TGTGCCAGCAGCCCTGGGACAGGGGGCGCAGGTGGCTACACCTTC.

The chain recombines TRBV7-3 with TRBJ2-2; 7 positions agree with TRBD1. Germline values: CDR1 SGHTA, CDR2 FQGTGA. V trimming: 4 bases; J trimming: 3 bases; junction bases outside the gene matches: 20. The CDR3 totals 20 residues. CDR3 in amino acids: CASSYRAGGSGTDDTGELFF. The CDR3 bases are TGTGCCAGCAGCTACAGGGCAGGGGGATCAGGAACCGATGACACCGGGGAGCTGTTTTTT.

V usage is TRBV6-1 and J usage is TRBJ1-2, with 8 bases identical to TRBD1. Germline V gives CDR1 MNHNS, CDR2 SASEGT. This CDR3 contains 16 residues. The J segment lost 5 bases and the V segment lost 4 bases, leaving 12 bases of the junction unmatched. The CDR3 protein is CASSARPGGAGYGYTF. The CDR3 bases are TGTGCCAGCAGTGCTCGACCAGGGGGCGCCGGGTATGGCTACACCTTC.

The chain combines TRBV5-1 with TRBJ1-5, with D uncertain. Trimming removed 4 bases at V and 8 bases at J, with 16 bases between. Per germline, CDR1 SGHRS and CDR2 YFSETQ. This CDR3 contains 14 residues. The CDR3 nucleotides read TGCGCCAGCAGCCCCGAGGGCCAACGGGAGCCCCAGCATTTT. Protein: CASSPEGQREPQHF.

The rearrangement links TRBV19 to TRBJ1-3; a weak D match, TRBD1 (5 bases). V lost 7 bases to trimming and J lost 0 bases, with 16 bases between them. CDR1 LNHDA and CDR2 SQIVND come from the germline V gene (reference sequence). The CDR3 consists of 16 residues. The CDR3: CASTFVRGTSGNTIYF. The CDR3 bases are TGTGCCAGTACCTTCGTCCGCGGGACCTCTGGAAACACCATATATTTT.

This rearrangement joins TRBV4-1 to TRBJ2-1; no firm D call. CDR3 length: 16 amino acids. Germline lookup yields CDR1 MGHRA and CDR2 YSYEKL. The V end lost 1 base, the J end lost 0 bases, and 10 bases lay between the germline ends. CDR3 in amino acids: CASSQGQLSSYNEQFF. The DNA of the CDR3 is TGCGCCAGCAGCCAAGGTCAGTTAAGCTCCTACAATGAGCAGTTCTTC.

This chain links TRBV28 with TRBJ1-1; tentatively, D is TRBD1 (5 bases). Germline assignment: CDR1 MDHEN and CDR2 SYDVKM. The V end lost 3 bases, the J end lost 2 bases, and 10 bases lay between the germline ends. The CDR3 is 14 amino acids. CDR3 in amino acids: CASSFGAPNTEAFF. The CDR3 nucleotides read TGTGCCAGCAGTTTTGGGGCTCCCAACACTGAAGCTTTCTTT.